This T cell receptor beta chain was captured in a study of blood T cell repertoires in COVID-19. The repertoire was sequenced with immunoSEQ multiplex PCR; TCRdb's copy has only in-frame clones and lacks some. The repertoire holds roughly 92,000 clones, with about 89% as singletons. This clone was detected a few times. The receptor was derived from a human donor with acute or convalescent COVID-19. The donor label of this sample is uncertain. The sample comprised peripheral blood.

The CDR3 nucleotides read TGTGCCAGCAGGGAATACAGGAACACTGAAGCTTTCTTT. Protein sequence: CASREYRNTEAFF. The rearrangement links TRBV2 to TRBJ1-1, with D uncertain. CDR1 is SNHLY, CDR2 FYNNEI, per germline. Trimming removed 6 bases from V and 1 base from J, with 9 bases in between. This CDR3 is built from 13 residues.